These 24 T cell receptor beta chains share one sample of origin, sequenced in a study of identical twins. TCRdb fed the 5' RACE reads into MiXCR, producing one record per CDR3 protein. Here the sample spans 430,000 or so distinct CDR3 sequences, 24% being singletons. These data were likewise used in another study, on T cells expressing NK-cell markers.

Material: CD4+ T cells sorted from blood. These TCRs come from a woman under 30 in good health.

In its sample, this clonotype was seen many times. At one of its ends the junction is not consistent with the germline gene, which may arise from a read error. The chain joins TRBV5-1 to TRBJ1-1; D possibly corresponds to TRBD1 (5 bases). The CDR3 is 13 amino acids. Germline values: CDR1 SGHRS, CDR2 YFSETQ. CDR3 amino acids: CASSLGGGTEAFF. CDR3 coding DNA: TGTGCCAGCAGTTTAGGCGGGGGGACTGAAGCTTTCTTT.

The rearrangement joins TRBV4-2 to TRBJ2-3, with D perhaps TRBD1 (6 bases). V was pared by 0 bases and J by 0 bases, with 10 bases between. Germline values: CDR1 LGHNA, CDR2 YNFKEQ. The CDR3 extends over 16 amino acids. The CDR3 sequence: CASSQDHRDSTDTQYF. The CDR3 bases are TGTGCCAGCAGCCAAGACCACAGGGATAGCACAGATACGCAGTATTTT.

The chain joins TRBV12-3 or TRBV12-4 to TRBJ1-1; D not resolved. Deletions cut 1 base from V and 4 bases from J, with 7 bases between. CDR3 length: 13 amino acids. DNA for the CDR3: TGTGCCAGCAGTTTAGGGGGTACCACTGAAGCTTTCTTT. Translation: CASSLGGTTEAFF.

Only a few counts were recorded for this clonotype. The chain couples TRBV12-3 or TRBV12-4 to TRBJ2-1; 7 bases align to TRBD2. V was pared by 5 bases and J by 7 bases, with 11 bases of the junction left unmatched. The CDR3 length is 15 residues. The CDR3 DNA follows: TGTGCCAGCAGTCCGCCGGGACGGGGAGGGAATGAGCAGTTCTTC. Protein sequence: CASSPPGRGGNEQFF.

The rearrangement uses TRBV5-6 and TRBJ1-2; D is unresolved. Germline values: CDR1 SGHDT, CDR2 YYEEEE. The CDR3 contains 12 residues. Trimming took 3 bases from V and 8 from J, leaving 11 bases between them. The CDR3 bases are TGTGCCAGCAGCTCGGTTCTTACGGGCTACACCTTC. Encoded protein: CASSSVLTGYTF.

This clonotype was seen a handful of times. The chain joins TRBV25-1 to TRBJ2-7; 7 bases line up with TRBD1. V trimming: 3 bases; J trimming: 2 bases; junction bases outside the gene matches: 4. The CDR3 loop spans 14 amino acids. Germline loops: CDR1 MGHDK, CDR2 SYGVNS. The chain's CDR3 is CASSDPGTAYEQYF. The CDR3 DNA reads as TGTGCCAGCAGTGACCCCGGGACAGCCTACGAGCAGTACTTC.

This chain uses TRBV20-1 with TRBJ2-7; D may be TRBD1 (6 bases). This CDR3 is 12 amino acids long. Germline V gene lookup returns CDR1 DFQATT and CDR2 SNEGSKA (reference sequence). V dropped 3 bases and J dropped 4 bases, with 10 bases sitting between them. The chain's CDR3 is CSASHRAYEQYF. Here the CDR3 DNA reads TGCAGTGCTAGTCACAGGGCATACGAGCAGTACTTC.

The chain uses TRBV27 and TRBJ2-1; tentatively, D is TRBD2 (6 bases). The length of the CDR3 is 14 residues. Per germline, CDR1 MNHEY and CDR2 SMNVEV (reference sequence). V gave up 6 bases and J gave up 3 bases, with 12 bases separating them. The CDR3 DNA sequence: TGTGCCAGCAGCCGGGGACTCCGCTACAATGAGCAGTTCTTC. Amino acid sequence: CASSRGLRYNEQFF.

This clonotype came up a few times. CDR3 in DNA: TGTGCCAGCAGCTGGGTAGGAGGGAGCTCCTACAATGAGCAGTTCTTC. Translation gives CASSWVGGSSYNEQFF. The rearrangement links TRBV7-9 to TRBJ2-1, with a weak D call TRBD2 (6 bases). Per the germline V gene, CDR1 is SEHNR and CDR2 is FQNEAQ (reference sequence). The CDR3 covers 16 residues. V was cut by 4 bases and J by 0 bases, with 13 bases left in between.

This clonotype has a handful of counts. The chain combines TRBV5-1 with TRBJ2-3; perhaps TRBD2 as D (5 bases). The V and J ends lost 4 bases and 7 bases respectively, with 10 bases between them. The CDR3 loop spans 12 amino acids. From germline, CDR1 is SGHRS and CDR2 YFSETQ. The CDR3 here is CASSPEVNTQYF. The CDR3 DNA follows: TGCGCCAGCAGCCCGGAGGTGAATACGCAGTATTTT.

This clonotype was recorded only once. The genes are TRBV20-1 and TRBJ2-2; 7 bases align to TRBD1. The V segment lost 5 bases and the J segment 9 bases; nucleotides outside the gene matches: 15. The germline V gene has CDR1 DFQATT and CDR2 SNEGSKA (reference sequence). The CDR3 is made up of 15 amino acids. CDR3 amino acids: CSASRQGGFLRELFF. DNA for the CDR3: TGCAGTGCTTCCCGACAGGGCGGTTTCCTACGGGAGCTGTTTTTT.

The chain joins TRBV6-2 or TRBV6-3 to TRBJ2-1, with 13 bases fitting TRBD2. The J segment lost 8 bases and the V segment lost 7 bases, leaving 8 bases of the junction unmatched. The CDR3 is 15 residues long. Germline CDR1 reads MNHEY; CDR2 reads SVGEGT. The CDR3 region has the DNA TGTGCCAGCATGTTCTGGACTAGCGGGGGATATGAGCAGTTCTTC. Amino acids: CASMFWTSGGYEQFF.

The chain carries TRBV20-1 and TRBJ2-1; D unresolved. This CDR3 comprises 12 residues. Trimming shortened V by 2 bases and J by 3 bases, and 5 bases separated the two germline ends. Per the germline V gene, CDR1 is DFQATT and CDR2 is SNEGSKA (reference sequence). For the CDR3, the DNA is TGCAGTGCTAGAATGATCTACAATGAGCAGTTCTTC. This codes for CSARMIYNEQFF.

This clonotype was seen more than once but under ten times. The genes are TRBV27 and TRBJ1-2, with TRBD1 identical over 9 bases. CDR1 MNHEY and CDR2 SMNVEV come from the germline V gene (reference sequence). V shed 5 bases and J 4 bases; nucleotides not matched to a gene: 8. This CDR3 has 15 residues. CDR3 amino acids: CASSDPTGGTYGYTF. DNA of the CDR3: TGTGCCAGCAGTGACCCGACAGGGGGTACCTATGGCTACACCTTC.

This clonotype was picked up a small number of times. This chain connects TRBV11-2 to TRBJ2-1, with 7 bases that match TRBD2. The V gene's germline CDR1 is SGHAT and CDR2 FQNNGV. The V gene end was trimmed by 1 base and the J gene end by 7 bases; junction bases not matched to a gene: 7. The CDR3 is 15 residues long. The CDR3 DNA is TGTGCCAGCAGCTTAGGCGGGAGCCAAGTAAATGAGCAGTTCTTC. Translation gives CASSLGGSQVNEQFF.

The chain links TRBV18 to TRBJ2-6; a possible D gene is TRBD1 (5 bases). With 3 bases removed from V and 3 bases from J, the gap between germline ends came to 9 bases. This CDR3 contains 15 residues. Germline V lookup: CDR1 KGHSH, CDR2 LQKENI. Here the CDR3 reads CASSPQGNGANVLTF. The CDR3 region has the DNA TGTGCCAGCTCACCCCAGGGCAATGGGGCCAACGTCCTGACTTTC.

A few counts support this clonotype. This chain uses TRBV3-1 with TRBJ2-7; D call uncertain. Per the germline V gene, CDR1 is LGHDT and CDR2 is YNNKEL (reference sequence). The CDR3 is made up of 14 amino acids. Trimming took 1 base from V and 3 from J, leaving 10 bases between them. The CDR3 here is CASSQGSGSYEQYF. CDR3 DNA: TGTGCCAGCAGCCAAGGGTCCGGCAGCTACGAGCAGTACTTC.

This chain joins TRBV9 and TRBJ2-5, with 16 bases matching TRBD2. Germline V gene sequence: CDR1 SGDLS, CDR2 YYNGEE. Germline trimming cut 3 bases from V and 5 bases from J; bases unmatched to any gene: 7. The CDR3 totals 17 residues. CDR3: CASSAGLAGGIEETQYF. In nucleotides, the CDR3 is TGTGCCAGCAGCGCGGGACTAGCGGGGGGGATTGAGGAGACCCAGTACTTC.

This clonotype was detected a few times. The chain recombines TRBV20-1 with TRBJ2-1, with 7 bases matching TRBD2. With 3 bases clipped from V and 9 bases from J, the junction kept 2 bases outside the gene matches. Germline V gene sequence: CDR1 DFQATT, CDR2 SNEGSKA (reference sequence). The CDR3 covers 11 residues. The CDR3 DNA reads as TGCAGTGCTAGTAGCGGGTTTGAGCAGTTCTTC. It translates to CSASSGFEQFF.

This clonotype was detected only a few times. The chain joins TRBV15 to TRBJ2-1; 7 bases line up with TRBD2. The CDR3 loop spans 15 amino acids. V gave up 5 bases and J gave up 0 bases; unmatched junction bases: 4. The germline V gene has CDR1 LNHNV and CDR2 YYDKDF (reference sequence). The CDR3 reads CATSRSGTSYNEQFF. The CDR3 coding sequence is TGTGCCACCAGCCGCAGCGGGACCTCCTACAATGAGCAGTTCTTC.

This clonotype has just a few counts. The gene calls are TRBV20-1 and TRBJ2-3; 10 bases map to TRBD2. In germline, CDR1 is DFQATT, CDR2 SNEGSKA (reference sequence). This CDR3 spans 13 amino acids. CDR3 in amino acids: CSAPSGGGNTQYF. In DNA, the CDR3 is TGCAGCGCCCCTAGCGGGGGCGGAAATACGCAGTATTTT.

This clonotype was seen a few times. J is TRBJ2-1 and V is TRBV6-6; 8 bases match TRBD1. V trimming: 7 bases; J trimming: 6 bases; junction bases outside the gene matches: 5. The CDR3 totals 13 residues. CDR1 is MNHNY, CDR2 SVGAGI, per germline (reference sequence). The CDR3 DNA reads as TGTGCCAGCACCCACAGGGGGGTCAATGAGCAGTTCTTC. Translating it yields CASTHRGVNEQFF.

In this sample, this clonotype turned up a few times. The chain combines TRBV7-3 with TRBJ2-2; D uncertain. Trimming removed 4 bases at V and 5 bases at J, with 8 bases between. The CDR3 has 13 amino acids. CDR1 and CDR2 (germline): SGHTA, FQGTGA. CDR3: CASSSDFTGELFF. The CDR3 DNA is TGTGCCAGCAGCTCCGATTTTACCGGGGAGCTGTTTTTT.

The chain uses TRBV6-5 and TRBJ2-7; D possibly corresponds to TRBD1 (5 bases). The length of the CDR3 is 15 residues. The germline V gene has CDR1 MNHEY and CDR2 SVGAGI. The V end was cut by 2 bases, the J end by 0 bases, with 11 bases between. This chain's CDR3 is CASSYRDRRSYEQYF. CDR3 in DNA: TGTGCCAGCAGTTACCGCGACAGACGCTCCTACGAGCAGTACTTC.